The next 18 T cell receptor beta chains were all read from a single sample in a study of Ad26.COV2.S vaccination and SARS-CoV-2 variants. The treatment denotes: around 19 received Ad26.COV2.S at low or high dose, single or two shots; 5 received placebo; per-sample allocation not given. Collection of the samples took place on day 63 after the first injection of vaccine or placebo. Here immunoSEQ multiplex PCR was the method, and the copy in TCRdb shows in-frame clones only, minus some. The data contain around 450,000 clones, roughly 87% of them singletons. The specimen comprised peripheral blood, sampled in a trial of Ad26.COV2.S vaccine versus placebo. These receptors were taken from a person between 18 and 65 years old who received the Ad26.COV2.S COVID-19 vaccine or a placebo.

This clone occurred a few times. Here the CDR3 DNA reads TGTGCCAGCAGTTTGGGATTTGAAGCTTTCTTT. Protein: CASSLGFEAFF. The chain is built from TRBV12-3 or TRBV12-4 and TRBJ1-1; D is ambiguous. CDR3 length: 11 amino acids. Trimming took off 3 bases at V and 7 bases at J, with 6 bases between the two ends.

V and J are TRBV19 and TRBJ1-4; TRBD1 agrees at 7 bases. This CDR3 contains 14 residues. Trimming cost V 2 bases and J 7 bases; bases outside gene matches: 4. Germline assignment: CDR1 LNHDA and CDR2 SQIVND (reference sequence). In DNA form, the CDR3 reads TGTGCCAGTAGTATATCAGGGGGAGGTGAAAAACTGTTTTTT. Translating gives CASSISGGGEKLFF.

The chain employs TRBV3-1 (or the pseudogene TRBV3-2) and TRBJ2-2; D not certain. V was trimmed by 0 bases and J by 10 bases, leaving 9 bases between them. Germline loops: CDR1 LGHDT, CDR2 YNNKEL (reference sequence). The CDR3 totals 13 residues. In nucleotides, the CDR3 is TGTGCCAGCAGCCAAGATTGGGCTGCGGAGCTGTTTTTT. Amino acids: CASSQDWAAELFF.

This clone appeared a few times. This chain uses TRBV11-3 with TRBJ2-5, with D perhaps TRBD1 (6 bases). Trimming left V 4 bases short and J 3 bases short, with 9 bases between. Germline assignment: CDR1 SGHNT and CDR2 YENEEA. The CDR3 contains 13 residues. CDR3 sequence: CASSYRQEETQYF. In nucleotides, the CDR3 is TGTGCCAGCAGCTACCGACAGGAAGAGACCCAGTACTTC.

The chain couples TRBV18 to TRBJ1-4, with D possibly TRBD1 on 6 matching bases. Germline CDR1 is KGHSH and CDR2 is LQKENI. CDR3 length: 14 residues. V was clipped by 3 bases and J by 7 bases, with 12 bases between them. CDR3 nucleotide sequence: TGTGCCAGCTCACCGCAGGGGCCTGGTGAAAAACTGTTTTTT. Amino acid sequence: CASSPQGPGEKLFF.

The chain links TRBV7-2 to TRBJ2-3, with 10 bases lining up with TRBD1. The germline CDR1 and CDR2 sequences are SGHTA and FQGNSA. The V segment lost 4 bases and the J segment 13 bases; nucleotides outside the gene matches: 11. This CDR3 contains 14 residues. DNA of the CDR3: TGTGCCAGCAGCTACACGGCCGGGACAGGGGCTAAGTATTTT. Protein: CASSYTAGTGAKYF.

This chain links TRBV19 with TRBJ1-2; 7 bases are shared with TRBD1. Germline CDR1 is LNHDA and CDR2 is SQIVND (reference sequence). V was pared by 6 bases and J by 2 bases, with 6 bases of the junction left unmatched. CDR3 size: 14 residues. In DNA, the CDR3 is TGTGCCAGTAGGCGACAGGGAGGCAACTATGGCTACACCTTC. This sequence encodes CASRRQGGNYGYTF.

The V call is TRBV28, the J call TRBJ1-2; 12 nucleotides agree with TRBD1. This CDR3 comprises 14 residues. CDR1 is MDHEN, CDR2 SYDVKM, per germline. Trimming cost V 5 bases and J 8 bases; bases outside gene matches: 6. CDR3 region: CASSEGQGARGYTF. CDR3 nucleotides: TGTGCCAGCAGTGAGGGACAGGGGGCCCGGGGCTACACCTTC.

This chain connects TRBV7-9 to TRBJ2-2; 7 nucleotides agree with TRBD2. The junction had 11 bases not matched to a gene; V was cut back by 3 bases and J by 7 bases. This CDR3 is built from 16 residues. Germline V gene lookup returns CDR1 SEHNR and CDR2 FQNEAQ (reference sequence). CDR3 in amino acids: CASSLSLRGISGELFF. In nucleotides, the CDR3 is TGTGCCAGCAGCTTGAGTTTGCGGGGGATAAGCGGGGAGCTGTTTTTT.

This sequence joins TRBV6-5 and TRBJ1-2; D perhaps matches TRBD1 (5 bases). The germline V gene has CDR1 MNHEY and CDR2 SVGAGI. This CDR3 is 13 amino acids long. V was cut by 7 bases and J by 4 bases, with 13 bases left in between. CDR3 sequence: CASTGGIAYGYTF. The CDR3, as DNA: TGTGCCAGCACCGGGGGGATTGCCTATGGCTACACCTTC.

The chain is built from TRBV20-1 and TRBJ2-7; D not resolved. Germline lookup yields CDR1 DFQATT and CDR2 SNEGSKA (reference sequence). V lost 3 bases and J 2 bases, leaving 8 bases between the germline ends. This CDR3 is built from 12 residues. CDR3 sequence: CSASRATYEQYF. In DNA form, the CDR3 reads TGCAGTGCTAGTAGAGCGACCTACGAGCAGTACTTC.

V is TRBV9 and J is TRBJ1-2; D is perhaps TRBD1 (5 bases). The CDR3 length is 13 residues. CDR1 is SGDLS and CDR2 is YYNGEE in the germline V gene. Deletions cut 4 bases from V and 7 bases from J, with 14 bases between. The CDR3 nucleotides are TGTGCCAGCAGCACATCCGGGACGCCTGGCTACACCTTC. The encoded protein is CASSTSGTPGYTF.

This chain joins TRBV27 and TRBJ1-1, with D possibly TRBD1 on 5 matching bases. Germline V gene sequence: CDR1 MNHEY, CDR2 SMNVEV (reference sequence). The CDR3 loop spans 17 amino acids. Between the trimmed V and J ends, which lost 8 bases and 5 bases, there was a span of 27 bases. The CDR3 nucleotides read TGTGCCAGCGGACAACAACCGCCGCCACCGTGGAGTACTGAAGCTTTCTTT. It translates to CASGQQPPPPWSTEAFF.

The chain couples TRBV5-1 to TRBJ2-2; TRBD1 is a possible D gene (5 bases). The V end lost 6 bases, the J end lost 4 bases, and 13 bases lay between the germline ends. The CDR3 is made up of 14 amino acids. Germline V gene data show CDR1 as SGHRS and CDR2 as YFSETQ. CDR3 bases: TGCGCCAGCACCGTGCAGGGCCCCACCGGGGAGCTGTTTTTT. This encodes CASTVQGPTGELFF.

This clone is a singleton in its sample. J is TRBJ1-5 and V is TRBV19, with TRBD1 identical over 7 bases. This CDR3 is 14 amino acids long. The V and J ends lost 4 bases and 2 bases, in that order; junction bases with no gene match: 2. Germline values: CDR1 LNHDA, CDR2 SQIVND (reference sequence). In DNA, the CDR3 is TGTGCCAGTAGTAACGGACAGGGCAATCAGCCCCAGCATTTT. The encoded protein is CASSNGQGNQPQHF.

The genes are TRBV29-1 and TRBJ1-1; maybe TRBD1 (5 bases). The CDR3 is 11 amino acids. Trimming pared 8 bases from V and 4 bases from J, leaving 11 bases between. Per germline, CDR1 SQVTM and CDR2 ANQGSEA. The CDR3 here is CSPQGATEAFF. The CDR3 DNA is TGCAGCCCCCAGGGAGCCACTGAAGCTTTCTTT. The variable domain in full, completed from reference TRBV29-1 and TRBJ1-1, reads SAVISQKPSRDICQRGTSLTIQCQVDSQVTMMFWYRQQPGQSLTLIATANQGSEATYESGFVIDKFPISRPNLTFSTLTVSNMSPEDSSIYLCSPQGATEAFFGQGTRLTVV.

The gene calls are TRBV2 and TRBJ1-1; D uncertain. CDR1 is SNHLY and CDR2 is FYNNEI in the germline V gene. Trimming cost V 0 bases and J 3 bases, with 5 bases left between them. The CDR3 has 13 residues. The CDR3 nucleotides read TGTGCCAGCAGTGAAGCGCAGTACACTGAAGCTTTCTTT. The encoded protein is CASSEAQYTEAFF.

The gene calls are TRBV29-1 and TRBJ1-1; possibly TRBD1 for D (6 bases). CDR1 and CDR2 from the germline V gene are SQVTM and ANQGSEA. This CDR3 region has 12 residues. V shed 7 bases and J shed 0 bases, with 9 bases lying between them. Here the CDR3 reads CSGRGMNTEAFF. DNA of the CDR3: TGCAGCGGGAGGGGGATGAACACTGAAGCTTTCTTT.